These 26 T cell receptor beta chains were sequenced from one sample in a study of vaccination and CD4 T cells after COVID-19. Treatment reported: roughly 10-day PBMC culture with coronavirus spike peptide pools or control peptides (ViraFEST assay). Their antigen targets remain unknown. With the Oncomine TCR Beta short-read assay, DNA from cultured CD4+ T cells was sequenced. Using its own MiXCR run on the PCR reads, TCRdb lists one record per CDR3 protein. Of under 20,000 distinct CDR3 sequences listed, roughly 56% are singletons. Sequenced sample: CD4+ T cells from blood, cultured in vitro. All receptors derive from a human donor who had recovered from COVID-19.

The CDR3: CAISPAGGPSDTQYF. The CDR3 bases are TGTGCCATCAGTCCAGCGGGGGGGCCTTCAGATACGCAGTATTTT. The genes are TRBV10-3 and TRBJ2-3; TRBD2 aligns across 10 bases. The CDR3 totals 15 residues. V was pared by 5 bases and J by 4 bases, with 6 bases of the junction left unmatched. Germline V gene lookup returns CDR1 ENHRY and CDR2 SYGVKD.

This clonotype was counted between two and nine times. This chain connects TRBV19 to TRBJ1-2; 7 bases match TRBD1. The CDR3 sequence is 16 residues long. V lost 8 bases to trimming and J lost 0 bases; unmatched junction nucleotides: 12. Looked up from germline, CDR1 is LNHDA and CDR2 is SQIVND (reference sequence). The CDR3 here is CASGGQGQRSNYGYTF. In nucleotides, the CDR3 is TGTGCCAGTGGGGGGCAGGGACAGAGATCTAACTATGGCTACACCTTC.

The CDR3 DNA follows: TGTGCCAGCAGAGAAAATCCCGGGACTAGCTACAGCGAGCAGTACTTC. This gives the protein CASRENPGTSYSEQYF. The chain recombines TRBV11-1 with TRBJ2-7, with TRBD2 matching 9 bases. V was clipped by 6 bases and J by 6 bases; unmatched bases: 15. Per germline, CDR1 SGHAT and CDR2 FQDESV (reference sequence). The CDR3 loop spans 16 amino acids.

By share, this clonotype counts as medium-sized. The chain uses TRBV2 and TRBJ2-1; the D gene could be TRBD1 or TRBD2 (5 bases each). Per germline, CDR1 SNHLY and CDR2 FYNNEI. This CDR3 is 10 amino acids long. Trimming stripped 8 bases from V and 6 bases from J, with 5 bases between. For the CDR3, the DNA is TGTGCCAGCGGGGGCAATGAGCAGTTCTTC. Encoded protein: CASGGNEQFF.

This clonotype was picked up a small number of times. This chain connects TRBV6-5 to TRBJ1-5, with 9 bases fitting TRBD1. Trimming removed 0 bases from V and 6 bases from J; junction bases left unmatched: 3. Germline assignment: CDR1 MNHEY and CDR2 SVGAGI. CDR3 length: 15 amino acids. CDR3 sequence: CASSYSGDRVQPQHF. CDR3 coding DNA: TGTGCCAGCAGTTACTCGGGGGACAGGGTTCAGCCCCAGCATTTT.

The gene calls are TRBV4-3 and TRBJ2-3; D gene uncertain. Trimming pared 0 bases from V and 4 bases from J, leaving 8 bases between. The V gene's germline CDR1 is LGHNA and CDR2 YSLEER. The CDR3 totals 14 residues. CDR3 region: CASSQDSEADTQYF. The CDR3 DNA reads TGCGCCAGCAGCCAAGATTCCGAGGCAGATACGCAGTATTTT.

The V call is TRBV2, the J call TRBJ1-2; D gene unclear. The CDR3 runs 12 residues. Germline lookup yields CDR1 SNHLY and CDR2 FYNNEI. The germline V and J ends were trimmed by 6 bases and 4 bases, with 9 bases remaining between them. CDR3 coding DNA: TGTGCCAGCAGGGCACACTTCTATGGCTACACCTTC. Translated, it gives CASRAHFYGYTF. Supplemented by reference TRBV2 and TRBJ1-2, the full variable domain reads EPEVTQTPSHQVTQMGQEVILRCVPISNHLYFYWYRQILGQKVEFLVSFYNNEISEKSEIFDDQFSVERPDGSNFTLKIRSTKLEDSAMYFCASRAHFYGYTFGSGTRLTVV.

This clonotype was seen only a few times. The chain combines TRBV20-1 with TRBJ1-5; 11 bases agree with TRBD1. Germline CDR1 DFQATT, CDR2 SNEGSKA (reference sequence). With 6 bases clipped from V and 6 bases from J, the junction kept 10 bases outside the gene matches. CDR3 length: 15 amino acids. In nucleotides, the CDR3 is TGCAGTGCCAGGACAGGGGGCGGAGATGGTCAGCCCCAGCATTTT. Encoded protein: CSARTGGGDGQPQHF.

This clonotype was seen a few times. The J gene is TRBJ1-1, the V gene TRBV24-1; D gene unclear. Germline V gene sequence: CDR1 KGHDR, CDR2 SFDVKD. V was shortened by 7 bases and J by 2 bases, with 13 bases between the two germline ends. CDR3 length: 14 residues. CDR3 bases: TGTGCCACCAGGGAAGGCGTCCTTAACACTGAAGCTTTCTTT. This sequence encodes CATREGVLNTEAFF.

This clonotype appeared a few times. The CDR3 sequence is CASSKVDLGQPQHF. In DNA form, the CDR3 reads TGTGCCAGCAGCAAAGTAGACCTCGGTCAGCCCCAGCATTTT. The chain links TRBV21-1 to TRBJ1-5. TRBV21-1 is marked as a pseudogene. This CDR3 is built from 14 residues.

This clonotype showed up just a few times. The chain carries TRBV7-9 and TRBJ1-2; D remains ambiguous. This CDR3 contains 12 residues. V shed 3 bases and J shed 4 bases, with 6 bases lying between them. The germline V gene encodes CDR1 SEHNR and CDR2 FQNEAQ (reference sequence). The CDR3 protein is CASSFQSYGYTF. The CDR3 nucleotides are TGTGCCAGCAGCTTTCAGTCCTATGGCTACACCTTC.

The chain carries TRBV20-1 and TRBJ2-3; D is undetermined. This CDR3 is built from 13 residues. The germline gives CDR1 DFQATT, CDR2 SNEGSKA (reference sequence). V gave up 0 bases and J gave up 1 base, with 5 bases separating them. The CDR3 sequence: CSAREGGTDTQYF. CDR3 sequence (DNA): TGCAGTGCTAGAGAGGGCGGCACAGATACGCAGTATTTT.

This clonotype was counted only a few times. This chain uses TRBV27 with TRBJ2-3; 7 bases are a match to TRBD1. The junction had 9 bases not matched to a gene; V was cut back by 6 bases and J by 0 bases. The CDR3 totals 16 residues. Germline V gives CDR1 MNHEY, CDR2 SMNVEV (reference sequence). This CDR3 reads CASSDRALHSTDTQYF. Written as DNA, the CDR3 is TGTGCCAGCAGCGACAGGGCTCTCCACAGCACAGATACGCAGTATTTT.

This clonotype was detected only a few times. V usage is TRBV21-1 and J usage is TRBJ1-2; TRBD1, as called in the table, went unchecked against the DNA. TRBV21-1 is a pseudogene segment. The CDR3 has 14 residues. In DNA, the CDR3 is TGTGCCAGCAGCAAAGAGGGACAGGAGTATGGCTACACCTTC. Translated: CASSKEGQEYGYTF.

The chain carries TRBV5-4 and TRBJ2-7, with 9 nucleotides matching TRBD2. CDR1 SGHNT and CDR2 YYREEE come from the germline V gene (reference sequence). V was clipped by 2 bases and J by 4 bases; unmatched bases: 4. The CDR3 sequence is 14 residues long. The DNA for the CDR3 is TGTGCCAGCAGCTTTAATAGCGGGGGATACGAGCAGTACTTC. This encodes CASSFNSGGYEQYF. Together with reference TRBV5-4 and TRBJ2-7, the CDR3 gives the full variable domain: ETGVTQSPTHLIKTRGQQVTLRCSSQSGHNTVSWYQQALGQGPQFIFQYYREEENGRGNFPPRFSGLQFPNYSSELNVNALELDDSALYLCASSFNSGGYEQYFGPGTRLTVT.

The CDR3 bases are TGCAGTGCTAGAGATCGGGGGGGGGGGTGGGAGACCCAGTACTTC. Protein sequence: CSARDRGGGWETQYF. The chain employs TRBV20-1 and TRBJ2-5; 8 bases are a match to TRBD2. With V trimmed by 0 bases and J by 5 bases, 8 bases remained unmatched. The CDR3 is 15 amino acids. In germline, CDR1 is DFQATT, CDR2 SNEGSKA (reference sequence).

This clonotype was picked up one time. The V call is TRBV6-5, the J call TRBJ2-3, with D possibly being TRBD1 or TRBD2 (5 bases each). Trimming took 3 bases from V and 4 from J, leaving 17 bases between them. The CDR3 runs 16 residues. Per the germline V gene, CDR1 is MNHEY and CDR2 is SVGAGI. The CDR3, as DNA: TGTGCCAGCAGTTATTCAGTGCCGGGACCATCAGATACGCAGTATTTT. As protein: CASSYSVPGPSDTQYF.

The rearrangement links TRBV2 to TRBJ2-7; no clear D. The CDR3 sequence is 11 residues long. V was clipped by 7 bases and J by 4 bases, with 8 bases between them. The germline V gene has CDR1 SNHLY and CDR2 FYNNEI. The CDR3 loop reads CASKREYEQYF. In DNA, the CDR3 is TGTGCCAGCAAAAGAGAATACGAGCAGTACTTC.

The chain is built from TRBV19 and TRBJ1-1; D uncertain. Germline CDR1 and CDR2: LNHDA and SQIVND (reference sequence). Trimming took 3 bases from V and 1 from J, leaving 15 bases between them. CDR3 length: 16 amino acids. The CDR3 coding sequence is TGTGCCAGTAGTATTGGGTACTCGGCAGGGAACACTGAAGCTTTCTTT. It yields the protein CASSIGYSAGNTEAFF.

This clonotype was counted a few times. J is TRBJ2-5 and V is TRBV24-1; TRBD2 aligns across 9 bases. After removal of 3 bases from V and 6 bases from J, the junction contained 7 bases not matched to a gene. This CDR3 is 15 amino acids long. Germline CDR1 and CDR2: KGHDR and SFDVKD. CDR3 coding DNA: TGTGCCACCAGTGATCCCGCGGGAGGGAGCCAGACCCAGTACTTC. It codes for CATSDPAGGSQTQYF.

This clonotype has a handful of counts. J is TRBJ2-3 and V is TRBV27, with D possibly matching TRBD1 (6 bases). This CDR3 region has 13 residues. V lost 6 bases and J 3 bases, leaving 10 bases between the germline ends. In germline, CDR1 is MNHEY, CDR2 SMNVEV (reference sequence). The CDR3 sequence: CASSQRGTDTQYF. The CDR3 DNA sequence: TGTGCCAGCAGCCAAAGGGGGACAGATACGCAGTATTTT.

This sequence joins TRBV20-1 and TRBJ1-2, with a tentative D call TRBD1 (6 bases). The CDR3 sequence is 16 residues long. Looked up from germline, CDR1 is DFQATT and CDR2 is SNEGSKA (reference sequence). Trimming removed 0 bases from V and 1 base from J, with 15 bases in between. CDR3 coding DNA: TGCAGTGCTAGAGATCTAAGGGGGGCGAATAACTATGGCTACACCTTC. Encoded protein: CSARDLRGANNYGYTF.

V and J are TRBV7-2 and TRBJ2-1; 10 bases fit TRBD2. Germline CDR1 reads SGHTA; CDR2 reads FQGNSA. The ends lost 3 bases at V and 6 bases at J; junction bases unmatched: 17. The CDR3 totals 19 residues. CDR3 sequence: CASSFLFIGLASGGNEQFF. The DNA of the CDR3 is TGTGCCAGCAGCTTCTTGTTTATTGGTTTGGCTAGCGGGGGCAATGAGCAGTTCTTC.

The J gene is TRBJ2-3, the V gene TRBV19; D is ambiguous. Trimming shortened V by 5 bases and J by 0 bases, and 9 bases separated the two germline ends. The CDR3 covers 14 residues. Germline CDR1 reads LNHDA; CDR2 reads SQIVND (reference sequence). The CDR3 spells CASSPITSTDTQYF. The CDR3 DNA sequence: TGTGCCAGTAGTCCAATTACTAGCACAGATACGCAGTATTTT.

The V call is TRBV29-1, the J call TRBJ2-5, with D possibly TRBD1 on 5 matching bases. V was trimmed by 6 bases and J by 4 bases, leaving 21 bases between them. Germline CDR1 is SQVTM and CDR2 is ANQGSEA. The CDR3 is made up of 15 amino acids. The CDR3 sequence: CSVVRWTSLGETQYF. The CDR3 DNA reads as TGCAGCGTCGTACGGTGGACAAGCCTCGGAGAGACCCAGTACTTC.

The genes are TRBV7-6 and TRBJ2-1; D unresolved. Germline CDR1 and CDR2: SGHVS and FNYEAQ. This CDR3 region has 13 residues. V was shortened by 3 bases and J by 4 bases, with 7 bases between the two germline ends. The CDR3 sequence: CASSLRQYNEQFF. The CDR3 DNA is TGTGCCAGCAGCTTGCGGCAGTACAATGAGCAGTTCTTC.